Described below is a single T cell receptor beta chain sequence and its context. These data come from a study of control samples from healthy donors and cancer patients. The ends lost 0 bases at V and 5 bases at J; junction bases unmatched: 0. The CDR3 runs 13 residues. Germline assignment: CDR1 SGHRS and CDR2 YFSETQ. Data came from immunoSEQ multiplex PCR; TCRdb stores just in-frame clones and leaves some out. The top ten hold around 1.6% of the sample, which has about 150,000 clones, almost 90% seen once. The gene calls are TRBV5-1 and TRBJ2-3; 7 nucleotides agree with TRBD1. Sequenced sample: blood. The sequence was collected from a man between 18 and 29 years old in good health. The CDR3 region is CASSLGQGDTQYF. The CDR3 region has the DNA TGCGCCAGCAGCTTGGGACAGGGAGATACGCAGTATTTT. The full variable domain, rest sourced from reference TRBV5-1 and TRBJ2-3, is KAGVTQTPRYLIKTRGQQVTLSCSPISGHRSVSWYQQTPGQGLQFLFEYFSETQRNKGNFPGRFSGRQFSNSRSEMNVSTLELGDSALYLCASSLGQGDTQYFGPGTRLTVL.